A single sample gave rise to the 10 T cell receptor beta chains below, sequenced in a study of shared clonotypes between healthy human individuals. Data came from immunoSEQ multiplex PCR; TCRdb stores just in-frame clones and leaves some out. The sample contains some 1 million clones, about 77% of which appear only once. The sample comprised memory CD4+ T cells sorted from blood. As for subset: CD45RA-negative fraction. These receptors originate from a man younger than 35 in good health.

This chain links TRBV6-6 with TRBJ1-2; no clear D gene. Germline loops: CDR1 MNHNY, CDR2 SVGAGI (reference sequence). V was clipped by 2 bases and J by 5 bases, with 15 bases between them. There are 15 residues in the CDR3. In DNA, the CDR3 is TGTGCCAGCAGTTACCAAAAATCGGAAATTTATGGCTACACCTTC. Amino acid sequence: CASSYQKSEIYGYTF.

The chain uses TRBV11-2 and TRBJ1-6, with D tentatively TRBD1 (6 bases). V was trimmed by 5 bases and J by 7 bases, leaving 15 bases between them. CDR3 length: 15 amino acids. The germline CDR1 and CDR2 sequences are SGHAT and FQNNGV. The CDR3 bases are TGTGCCAGCAGCACCTCGGACAGTGTGAATTCACCCCTCCACTTT. Translation gives CASSTSDSVNSPLHF.

The chain carries TRBV4-1 and TRBJ2-5; TRBD2 is a possible D gene (5 bases). CDR1 MGHRA and CDR2 YSYEKL come from the germline V gene. This CDR3 contains 15 residues. The V end was cut by 0 bases, the J end by 5 bases, with 13 bases between. CDR3 amino acids: CASSQDQRADETQYF. The CDR3 bases are TGCGCCAGCAGCCAAGATCAGCGAGCGGACGAGACCCAGTACTTC.

The CDR3 coding sequence is TGCGCCAGCAGCGGCGGCGGGGGGGATGAAAAACTGTTTTTT. It codes for CASSGGGGDEKLFF. The chain joins TRBV5-1 to TRBJ1-4; tentatively, D is TRBD1 (5 bases). Trimming pared 4 bases from V and 6 bases from J, leaving 13 bases between. The CDR3 has 14 amino acids. Germline V gene lookup returns CDR1 SGHRS and CDR2 YFSETQ.

The gene calls are TRBV5-4 and TRBJ1-2; no firm D call. The germline CDR1 and CDR2 sequences are SGHNT and YYREEE (reference sequence). This CDR3 has 14 amino acids. Trimming pared 0 bases from V and 6 bases from J, leaving 12 bases between. Written as DNA, the CDR3 is TGTGCCAGCAGCTTGGCCGGTTCAGGAGATGGCTACACCTTC. As protein: CASSLAGSGDGYTF.

The chain has TRBV7-9 and TRBJ1-1, with no clear D. Germline CDR1 SEHNR, CDR2 FQNEAQ (reference sequence). The CDR3 length is 12 residues. Trimming stripped 3 bases from V and 5 bases from J, with 7 bases between. The CDR3: CASSFDRTEAFF. CDR3 in DNA: TGTGCCAGCAGCTTTGATAGAACTGAAGCTTTCTTT. The complete variable domain, with remaining parts taken from reference TRBV7-9 and TRBJ1-1, reads DTGVSQNPRHKITKRGQNVTFRCDPISEHNRLYWYRQTLGQGPEFLTYFQNEAQLEKSRLLSDRFSAERPKGSFSTLEIQRTEQGDSAMYLCASSFDRTEAFFGQGTRLTVV.

This clone appeared a single time. V usage is TRBV29-1 and J usage is TRBJ2-7, with unresolved D. The CDR3 loop spans 15 amino acids. The germline V gene encodes CDR1 SQVTM and CDR2 ANQGSEA. Trimming left V 6 bases short and J 0 bases short, with 18 bases between. The CDR3 DNA follows: TGCAGCGTGGCCAAGGTGTTCCGAAGCTCCTACGAGCAGTACTTC. It codes for CSVAKVFRSSYEQYF.

CDR3: CASRLGVLETQYF. The CDR3, as DNA: TGTGCCAGCAGACTCGGGGTCCTGGAGACCCAGTACTTC. V is TRBV7-2 and J is TRBJ2-5; D may be TRBD2 (5 bases). CDR1 is SGHTA, CDR2 FQGNSA, per germline. V dropped 6 bases and J dropped 5 bases, with 13 bases sitting between them. CDR3 length: 13 residues.

The chain is built from TRBV11-1 and TRBJ2-2; 9 bases are shared with TRBD1. Germline values: CDR1 SGHAT, CDR2 FQDESV (reference sequence). The CDR3 has 15 residues. V shed 4 bases and J 4 bases; nucleotides not matched to a gene: 4. The CDR3 here is CASSSGQGFTGELFF. CDR3 nucleotides: TGTGCCAGCAGCTCCGGACAGGGGTTCACCGGGGAGCTGTTTTTT.

This chain uses TRBV28 with TRBJ1-6; 7 positions agree with TRBD1. V shed 2 bases, J shed 7 bases, and the junction held 11 bases outside the gene matches. The CDR3 spans 17 residues. CDR1 MDHEN and CDR2 SYDVKM come from the germline V gene. The CDR3 DNA follows: TGTGCCAGCAGTTTAGGGACCAGGGGGAAAAGAAATTCACCCCTCCACTTT. Translation: CASSLGTRGKRNSPLHF. Based on the CDR3 plus reference TRBV28 and TRBJ1-6, the full variable domain is DVKVTQSSRYLVKRTGEKVFLECVQDMDHENMFWYRQDPGLGLRLIYFSYDVKMKEKGDIPEGYSVSREKKERFSLILESASTNQTSMYLCASSLGTRGKRNSPLHFGNGTRLTVT.